This is a list of T cell receptor beta chains from one sample in a study of beta chain features in type 1 diabetes. The assay was immunoSEQ multiplex PCR, and TCRdb's table has in-frame clones only and misses some. The top ten clones hold 0.42% of a sample with under 150,000 clones, under 60% of them seen once. Sequenced: Tregs from blood. All receptors come from a man younger than 35 in good health. Both conserved end residues are part of each CDR3.

TRBV4-3 | CASSQDPEFSYEQYF
TRBV7-3 | CASSTNRGDTEAFF
TRBV5-6 | CASRTIQGLGANVLTF
TRBV6-1 | CASSEWGGVEGEQFF
TRBV29-1 | CSVARYRVDTEAFF
TRBV7-2 | CASSRPGGEQYF
TRBV5-1 | CASSLGQAPYGYTF
TRBV7-2 | CASSLSKALEQYF
TRBV9 | CASSVGLALHTGELFF
TRBV5-1 | CASSYGQGGELYEQYF
TRBV5-4 | CASSPGVNTEAFF
TRBV5-1 | CASSLAGGETQYF
TRBV28 | CASSSIVYRQFVNTEAFF
TRBV6-1 | CASSGTSGGSYEQYF
TRBV28 | CASSFSGQGASPLHF
TRBV7-2 | CASSPRTSGMGETQYF
TRBV9 | CASSVDGRGSYNEQFF
TRBV7-9 | CASSLVTENTEAFF
TRBV28 | CASGTTSGATDTQYF
TRBV28 | CASRLLDRGLGETQYF
TRBV11-1 | CASSLGQEAIYEQYF
TRBV20-1 | CSVSTGYEAFF
TRBV27 | CASSSFSTDTQYF
TRBV4-2 | CASSHSGNEQFF